The clone carrying this T cell receptor (beta chain) was detected only a few times. This sample was taken from a study of T cells after yellow fever vaccination. V lost 8 bases and J lost 4, with 13 bases in between. Germline lookup yields CDR1 SGDLS and CDR2 YYNGEE. The CDR3 extends over 12 amino acids. MiXCR, applied by TCRdb to the 5' RACE reads, yields one record per CDR3 protein. The sample lists hundreds of thousands of distinct CDR3 sequences, roughly 14% seen once, with more than 12% in the top ten. Sequences were derived from PBMCs, sampled on the day of the yellow fever booster vaccination. This receptor was identified in a man aged 30-40 years who received the YFV17D yellow fever vaccine. This sequence joins TRBV9 and TRBJ2-7; D possibly matches TRBD1 or TRBD2 (5 bases each). CDR3 sequence: CASGTAAYEQYF. Written as DNA, the CDR3 is TGTGCCAGTGGGACGGCGGCGTACGAGCAGTACTTC.